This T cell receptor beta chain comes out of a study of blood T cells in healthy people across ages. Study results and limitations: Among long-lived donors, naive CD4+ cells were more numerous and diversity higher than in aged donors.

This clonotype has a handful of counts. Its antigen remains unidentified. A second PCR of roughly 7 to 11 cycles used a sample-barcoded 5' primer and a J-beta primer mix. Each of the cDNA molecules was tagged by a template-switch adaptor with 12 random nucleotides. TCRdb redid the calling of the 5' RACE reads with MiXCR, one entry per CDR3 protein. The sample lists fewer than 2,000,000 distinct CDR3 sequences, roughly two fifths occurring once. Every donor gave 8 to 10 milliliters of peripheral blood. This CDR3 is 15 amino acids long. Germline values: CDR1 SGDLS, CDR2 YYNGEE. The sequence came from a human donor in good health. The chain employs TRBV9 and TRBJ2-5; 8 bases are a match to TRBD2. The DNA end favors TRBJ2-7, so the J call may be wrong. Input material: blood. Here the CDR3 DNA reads TGTGCCAGCAGCCCCCGCGGGGGGCTTGACTACGAGCAGTACTTC. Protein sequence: CASSPRGGLDYEQYF.